This paragraph covers one T cell receptor beta chain sequence. These data come from a study of T cells in Graves' hyperthyroidism and ophthalmopathy. RNA transcripts served as the template for amplifying TCR beta CDR3 regions. An initial round of RT-PCR targeting the TCR CDR3 relied on the HTBI primer set. TCRdb reanalysed the multiplex PCR reads using MiXCR and keeps one entry per CDR3 protein. The data show 600,000 to 650,000 distinct CDR3 sequences, around 15% seen once. The CDR3 consists of 18 residues. V dropped 2 bases and J dropped 3 bases, with 21 bases sitting between them. Germline V gives CDR1 SGHTA, CDR2 FQGNSA.

Material: blood. This sequence originates from a woman in her twenties or thirties with Graves' hyperthyroidism. This chain uses TRBV7-2 with TRBJ2-3; D is ambiguous. The CDR3 DNA is TGTGCCAGCAGCTTATGGGCATCAGTGGGCTACTTGACAGATACGCAGTATTTT. As protein: CASSLWASVGYLTDTQYF. The full variable domain, rest sourced from reference TRBV7-2 and TRBJ2-3, is GAGVSQSPSNKVTEKGKDVELRCDPISGHTALYWYRQSLGQGLEFLIYFQGNSAPDKSGLPSDRFSAERTGGSVSTLTIQRTQQEDSAVYLCASSLWASVGYLTDTQYFGPGTRLTVL.